The clone carrying this TCR beta chain was counted only a few times. The data originate from a study of blood T cell repertoires in COVID-19. The germline CDR1 and CDR2 sequences are MNHEY and SMNVEV (reference sequence). With 4 bases clipped from V and 2 bases from J, the junction kept 7 bases outside the gene matches. The CDR3 has 15 residues. TCRdb's copy holds only in-frame clones and misses some; the assay was immunoSEQ multiplex PCR. The repertoire has fewer than 120,000 clones, about 70% of them found once; the top ten carry over 6%. Sample: peripheral blood. This receptor was taken from an older woman with acute or convalescent COVID-19. The chain recombines TRBV27 with TRBJ2-7; 8 bases fit TRBD1. The DNA for the CDR3 is TGTGCCAGCAGTTCATACGGGACAGGAGCCTACGAGCAGTACTTC. Its protein is CASSSYGTGAYEQYF.